This T cell receptor beta chain was sequenced during a study of control samples from healthy donors and cancer patients. Germline V CDR1 and CDR2: LGHDT, YNNKEL (reference sequence). The CDR3 consists of 16 residues. V shed 1 base, J shed 5 bases, and the junction held 4 bases outside the gene matches. Clones were read by immunoSEQ multiplex PCR, and TCRdb kept only the in-frame ones, dropping some. The table records approximately 86,000 clones, around nine tenths of them present only once. The V gene is TRBV3-1 (or the pseudogene TRBV3-2), the J gene TRBJ2-3; TRBD2 aligns across 12 bases. The sequence was collected from a man aged 30 to 45 in good health. The specimen was blood. For the CDR3, the DNA is TGTGCCAGCAGCCAAGGTCTAGCGGGGGGGCGAGATACGCAGTATTTT. Translated: CASSQGLAGGRDTQYF.